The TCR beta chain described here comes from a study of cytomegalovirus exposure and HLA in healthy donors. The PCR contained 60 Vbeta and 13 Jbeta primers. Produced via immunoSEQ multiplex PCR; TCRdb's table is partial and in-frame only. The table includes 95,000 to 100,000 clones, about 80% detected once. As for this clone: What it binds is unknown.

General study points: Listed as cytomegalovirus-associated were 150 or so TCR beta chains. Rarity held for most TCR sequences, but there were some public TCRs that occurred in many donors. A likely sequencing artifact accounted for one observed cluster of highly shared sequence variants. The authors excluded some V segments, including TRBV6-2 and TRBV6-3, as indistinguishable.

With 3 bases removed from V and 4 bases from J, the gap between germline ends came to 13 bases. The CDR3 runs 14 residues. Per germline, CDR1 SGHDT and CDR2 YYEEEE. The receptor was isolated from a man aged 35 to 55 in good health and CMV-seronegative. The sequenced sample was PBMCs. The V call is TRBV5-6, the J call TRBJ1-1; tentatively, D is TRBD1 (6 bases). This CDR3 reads CASSSGKGGTEAFF. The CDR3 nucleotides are TGTGCCAGCAGCTCTGGGAAAGGGGGCACTGAAGCTTTCTTT.